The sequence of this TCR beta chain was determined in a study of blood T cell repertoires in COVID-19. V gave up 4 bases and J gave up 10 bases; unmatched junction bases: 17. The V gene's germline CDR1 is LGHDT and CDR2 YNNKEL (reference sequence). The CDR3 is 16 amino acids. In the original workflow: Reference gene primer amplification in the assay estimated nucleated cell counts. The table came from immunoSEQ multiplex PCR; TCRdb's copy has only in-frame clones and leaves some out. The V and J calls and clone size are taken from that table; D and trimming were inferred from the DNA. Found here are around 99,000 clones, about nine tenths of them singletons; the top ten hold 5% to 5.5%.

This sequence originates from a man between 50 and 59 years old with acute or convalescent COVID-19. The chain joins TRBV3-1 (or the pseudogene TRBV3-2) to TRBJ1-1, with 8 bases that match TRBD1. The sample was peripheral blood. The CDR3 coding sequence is TGTGCCAGCAGCCCCGCGGGACAGGCCTTCTATTCGGTAGCTTTCTTT. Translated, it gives CASSPAGQAFYSVAFF.